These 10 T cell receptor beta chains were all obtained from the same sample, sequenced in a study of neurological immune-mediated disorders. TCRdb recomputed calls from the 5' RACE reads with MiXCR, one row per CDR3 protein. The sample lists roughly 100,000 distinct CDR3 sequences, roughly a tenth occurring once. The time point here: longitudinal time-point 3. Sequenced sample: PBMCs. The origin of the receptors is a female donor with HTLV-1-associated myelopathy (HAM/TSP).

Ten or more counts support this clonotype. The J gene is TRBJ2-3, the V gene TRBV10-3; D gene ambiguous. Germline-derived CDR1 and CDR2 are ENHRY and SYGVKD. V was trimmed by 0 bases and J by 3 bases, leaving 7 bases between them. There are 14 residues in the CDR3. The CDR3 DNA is TGTGCCATCAGTGAGTCGGGGAATACAGATACGCAGTATTTT. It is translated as CAISESGNTDTQYF.

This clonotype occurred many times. As DNA, the CDR3 is TGTGCCAGCAGTTGGGCGATAGCCAAAAACATTCAGTACTTC. Translated: CASSWAIAKNIQYF. The V gene is TRBV6-1, the J gene TRBJ2-4; no clear D. CDR3 length: 14 amino acids. Trimming cost V 5 bases and J 0 bases, with 8 bases left between them. Germline CDR1 MNHNS, CDR2 SASEGT.

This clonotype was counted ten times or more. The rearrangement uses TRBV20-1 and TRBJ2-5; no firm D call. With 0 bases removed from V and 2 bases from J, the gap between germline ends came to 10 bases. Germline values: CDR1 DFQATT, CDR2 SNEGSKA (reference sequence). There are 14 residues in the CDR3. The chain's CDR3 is CSAREVAEQETQYF. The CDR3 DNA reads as TGCAGTGCTAGAGAGGTCGCAGAACAAGAGACCCAGTACTTC.

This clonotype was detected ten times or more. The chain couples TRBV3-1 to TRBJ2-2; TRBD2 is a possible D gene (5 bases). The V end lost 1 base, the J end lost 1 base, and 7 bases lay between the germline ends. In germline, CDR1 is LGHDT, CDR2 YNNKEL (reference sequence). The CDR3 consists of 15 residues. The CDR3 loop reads CASSQAGVNTGELFF. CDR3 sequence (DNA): TGTGCCAGCAGCCAAGCCGGGGTGAACACCGGGGAGCTGTTTTTT.

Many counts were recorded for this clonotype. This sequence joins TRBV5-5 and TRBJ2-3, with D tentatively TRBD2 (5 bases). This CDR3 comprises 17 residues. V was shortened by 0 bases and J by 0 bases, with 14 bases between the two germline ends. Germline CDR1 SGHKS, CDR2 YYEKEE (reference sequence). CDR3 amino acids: CASSLDSGLFSTDTQYF. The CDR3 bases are TGTGCCAGCAGCTTGGATTCGGGATTGTTTAGCACAGATACGCAGTATTTT.

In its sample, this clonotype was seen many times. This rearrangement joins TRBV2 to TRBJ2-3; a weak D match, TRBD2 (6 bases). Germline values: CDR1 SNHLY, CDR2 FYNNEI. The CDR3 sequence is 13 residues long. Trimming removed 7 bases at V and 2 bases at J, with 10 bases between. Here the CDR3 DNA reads TGTGCCAGCAAGGTAGCGGCCACAGATACGCAGTATTTT. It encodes CASKVAATDTQYF.

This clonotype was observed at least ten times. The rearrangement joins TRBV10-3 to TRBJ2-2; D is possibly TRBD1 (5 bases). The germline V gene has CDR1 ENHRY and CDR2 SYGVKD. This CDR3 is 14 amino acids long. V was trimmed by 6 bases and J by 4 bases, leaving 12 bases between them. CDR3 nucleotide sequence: TGTGCCATCAGACAGGAATCGAGCACCGGGGAGCTGTTTTTT. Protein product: CAIRQESSTGELFF.

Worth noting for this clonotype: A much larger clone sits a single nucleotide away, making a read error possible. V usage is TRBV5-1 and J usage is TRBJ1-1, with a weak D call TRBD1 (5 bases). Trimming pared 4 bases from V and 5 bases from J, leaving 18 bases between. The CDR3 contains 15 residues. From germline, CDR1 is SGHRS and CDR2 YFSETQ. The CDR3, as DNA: TGCGCCAGCAGCCTAATTCCAGGGTTGGATACTGAAGCTTTCTTT. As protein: CASSLIPGLDTEAFF.

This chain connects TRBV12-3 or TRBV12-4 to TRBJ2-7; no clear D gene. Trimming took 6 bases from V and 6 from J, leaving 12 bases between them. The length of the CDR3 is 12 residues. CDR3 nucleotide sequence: TGTGCCAGCAGCCCTGACACGGGCGAGCAGTACTTC. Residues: CASSPDTGEQYF.

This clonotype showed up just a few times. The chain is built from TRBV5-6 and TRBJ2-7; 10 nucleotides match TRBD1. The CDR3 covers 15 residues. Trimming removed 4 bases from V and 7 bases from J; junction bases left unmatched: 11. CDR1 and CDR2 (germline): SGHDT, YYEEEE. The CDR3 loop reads CASSAPGQGLDEQYF. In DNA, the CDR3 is TGTGCCAGCAGCGCGCCGGGACAGGGGTTAGATGAGCAGTACTTC.